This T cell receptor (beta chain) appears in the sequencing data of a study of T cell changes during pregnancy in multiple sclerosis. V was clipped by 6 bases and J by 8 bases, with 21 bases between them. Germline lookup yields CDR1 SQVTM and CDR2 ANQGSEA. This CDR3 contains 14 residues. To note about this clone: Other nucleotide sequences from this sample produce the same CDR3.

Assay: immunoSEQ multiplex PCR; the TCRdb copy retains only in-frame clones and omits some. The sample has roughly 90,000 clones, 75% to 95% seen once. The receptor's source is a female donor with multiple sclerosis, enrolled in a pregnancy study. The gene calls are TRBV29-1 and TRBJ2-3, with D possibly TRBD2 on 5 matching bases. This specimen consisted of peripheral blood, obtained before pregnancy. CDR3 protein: CSVTLVGIRGTQYF. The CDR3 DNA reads TGCAGCGTCACTTTGGTGGGGATTCGGGGTACGCAGTATTTT.